This T cell receptor (beta chain) was captured in a study of monozygotic twins with inflammatory bowel disease. For this clonotype: The antigen remains undetermined.

The CDR3 contains 13 residues. Germline CDR1 reads SNHLY; CDR2 reads FYNNEI. Study results and limitations: IBD patients share fewer clonotypes with other people than healthy twins do, especially with disease activity. Extra variability in the repertoires of patients may have come from differing immunosuppressive treatments.

From its re-call of the 5' RACE reads, TCRdb lists each CDR3 protein once, without DNA. This sample's clone table lists just over 300,000 distinct CDR3 sequences. This sequence was found in a human donor with ulcerative colitis or Crohn's disease, or a healthy co-twin of an affected twin (not recorded which). V usage is TRBV2 and J usage is TRBJ1-4; TCRdb indicates TRBD1, and absent DNA this call remains unverified. The sample was blood. CDR3: CATHIGQNEKLFF.